A single T cell receptor beta chain is shown here with its context. What it binds is unknown. The data stem from a study of T cells in Graves' hyperthyroidism and ophthalmopathy. General study points: Appearing also in blood were most of the thyroid clonotypes expanded above 0.001.

RNA transcripts served as the template for amplifying TCR beta CDR3 regions. TCR CDR3 regions were first amplified by RT-PCR with HTBI primers. Each CDR3 protein is one row after TCRdb ran MiXCR on the multiplex PCR reads. The table shows 600,000 to 900,000 distinct CDR3 sequences, with 16% occurring only once. The CDR3 runs 17 residues. Germline V gene sequence: CDR1 LNHDA, CDR2 SQIVND (reference sequence). The V and J ends lost 6 bases and 6 bases respectively, with 26 bases between them. The receptor's source is a man aged 18-30 years with Graves' hyperthyroidism. V gene TRBV19 combines with J gene TRBJ1-2; no clear D. The material sequenced was blood. CDR3 sequence: CASSPEGQIRRRHGYTF. CDR3 nucleotides: TGTGCCAGTAGCCCTGAAGGGCAGATCCGCCGGCGGCATGGCTACACCTTC.